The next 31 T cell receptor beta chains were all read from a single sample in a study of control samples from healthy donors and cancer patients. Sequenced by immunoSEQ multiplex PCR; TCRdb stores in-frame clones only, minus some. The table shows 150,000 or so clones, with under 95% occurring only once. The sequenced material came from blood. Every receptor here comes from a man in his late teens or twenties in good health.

CDR3 bases: TGTGCCAGCAGCCTTCCCTTAGCAGGGGCTAACACTGAAGCTTTCTTT. This encodes CASSLPLAGANTEAFF. This sequence joins TRBV4-2 and TRBJ1-1; D is possibly TRBD1 (6 bases). Trimming stripped 4 bases from V and 2 bases from J, with 17 bases between. CDR3 length: 16 amino acids. The germline V gene encodes CDR1 LGHNA and CDR2 YNFKEQ.

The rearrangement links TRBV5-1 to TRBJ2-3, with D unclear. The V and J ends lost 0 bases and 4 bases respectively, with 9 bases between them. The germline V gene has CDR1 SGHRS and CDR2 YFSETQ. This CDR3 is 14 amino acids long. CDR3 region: CASSLALFPDTQYF. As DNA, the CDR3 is TGCGCCAGCAGCTTGGCCTTATTTCCAGATACGCAGTATTTT.

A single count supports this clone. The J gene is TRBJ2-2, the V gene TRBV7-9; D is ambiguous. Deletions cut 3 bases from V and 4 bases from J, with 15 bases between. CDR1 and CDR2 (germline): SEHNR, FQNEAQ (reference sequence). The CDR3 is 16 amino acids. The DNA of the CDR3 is TGTGCCAGCAGCTTCCCCCCGATTCCCGGCACCGGGGAGCTGTTTTTT. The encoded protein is CASSFPPIPGTGELFF.

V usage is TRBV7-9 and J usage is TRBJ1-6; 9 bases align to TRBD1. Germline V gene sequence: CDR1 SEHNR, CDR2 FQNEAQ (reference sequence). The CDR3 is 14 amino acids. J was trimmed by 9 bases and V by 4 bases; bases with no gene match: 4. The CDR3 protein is CASSSGTGTSPLHF. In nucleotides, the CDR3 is TGTGCCAGCAGCTCCGGGACAGGGACTTCACCCCTCCACTTT.

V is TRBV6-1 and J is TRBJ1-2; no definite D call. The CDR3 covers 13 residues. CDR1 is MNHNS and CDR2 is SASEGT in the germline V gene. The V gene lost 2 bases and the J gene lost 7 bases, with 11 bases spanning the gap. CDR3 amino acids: CASSEISTAGYTF. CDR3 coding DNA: TGTGCCAGCAGTGAAATTTCAACTGCTGGCTACACCTTC.

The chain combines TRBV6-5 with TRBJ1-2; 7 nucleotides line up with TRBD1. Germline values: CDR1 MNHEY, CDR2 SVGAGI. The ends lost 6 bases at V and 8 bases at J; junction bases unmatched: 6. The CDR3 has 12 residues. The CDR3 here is CASRETGWGYTF. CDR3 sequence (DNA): TGTGCCAGCAGGGAGACAGGGTGGGGCTACACCTTC.

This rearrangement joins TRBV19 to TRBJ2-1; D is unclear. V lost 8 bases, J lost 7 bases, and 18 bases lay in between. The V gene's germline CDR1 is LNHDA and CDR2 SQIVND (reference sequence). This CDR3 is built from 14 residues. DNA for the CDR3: TGTGCCAGTTCACGGGCAGACTTAGAGAATGAGCAGTTCTTC. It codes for CASSRADLENEQFF.

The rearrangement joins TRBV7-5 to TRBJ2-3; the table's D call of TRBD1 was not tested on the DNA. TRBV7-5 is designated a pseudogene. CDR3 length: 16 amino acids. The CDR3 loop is CVRSPKGCDRTDTQYF. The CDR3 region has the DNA TGTGTCAGAAGCCCCAAAGGGTGTGACAGGACAGATACGCAGTATTTT.

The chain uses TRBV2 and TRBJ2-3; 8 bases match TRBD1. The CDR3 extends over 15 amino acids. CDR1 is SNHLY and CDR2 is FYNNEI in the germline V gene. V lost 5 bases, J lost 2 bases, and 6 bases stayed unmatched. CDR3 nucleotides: TGTGCCAGCAGTCCCCGGGACAGGTACACAGATACGCAGTATTTT. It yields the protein CASSPRDRYTDTQYF.

The CDR3 loop is CASSQDLPSGKDNEQFF. CDR3 nucleotides: TGCGCCAGCAGCCAAGATCTGCCTAGCGGGAAGGACAATGAGCAGTTCTTC. This chain connects TRBV4-3 to TRBJ2-1; 9 bases are a match to TRBD2. The CDR3 has 17 amino acids. Germline V gene data show CDR1 as LGHNA and CDR2 as YSLEER. The junction had 8 bases not matched to a gene; V was cut back by 0 bases and J by 5 bases.

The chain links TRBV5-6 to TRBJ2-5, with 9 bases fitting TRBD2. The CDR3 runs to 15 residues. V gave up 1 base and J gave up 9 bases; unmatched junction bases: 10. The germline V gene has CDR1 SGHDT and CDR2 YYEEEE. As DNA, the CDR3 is TGTGCCAGCAGCTTGATGGCGGGGGGGGCCTCGGCCCAGTACTTC. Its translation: CASSLMAGGASAQYF. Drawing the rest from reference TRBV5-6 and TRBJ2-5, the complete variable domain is DAGVTQSPTHLIKTRGQQVTLRCSPKSGHDTVSWYQQALGQGPQFIFQYYEEEERQRGNFPDRFSGHQFPNYSSELNVNALLLGDSALYLCASSLMAGGASAQYFGPGTRLLVL.

CDR3 region: CASSVSENQPQHF. CDR3 bases: TGCGCCAGCAGTGTGTCCGAGAATCAGCCCCAGCATTTT. The chain links TRBV10-2 to TRBJ1-5, with D uncertain. V was clipped by 4 bases and J by 4 bases, with 8 bases between them. Germline V lookup: CDR1 WSHSY, CDR2 SAAADI. This CDR3 comprises 13 residues.

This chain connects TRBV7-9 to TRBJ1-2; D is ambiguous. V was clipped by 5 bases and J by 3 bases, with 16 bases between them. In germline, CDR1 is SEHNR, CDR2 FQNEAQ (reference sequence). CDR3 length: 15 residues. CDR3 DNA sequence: TGTGCCAGCAGCCGTCAGGCGGCTCGAGACTATGGCTACACCTTC. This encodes CASSRQAARDYGYTF.

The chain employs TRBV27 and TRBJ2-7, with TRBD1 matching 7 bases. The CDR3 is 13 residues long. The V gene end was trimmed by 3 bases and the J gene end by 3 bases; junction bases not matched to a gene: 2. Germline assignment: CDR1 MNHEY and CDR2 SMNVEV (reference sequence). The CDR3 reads CASSFAGGYEQYF. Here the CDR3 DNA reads TGTGCCAGCAGTTTCGCAGGGGGCTACGAGCAGTACTTC.

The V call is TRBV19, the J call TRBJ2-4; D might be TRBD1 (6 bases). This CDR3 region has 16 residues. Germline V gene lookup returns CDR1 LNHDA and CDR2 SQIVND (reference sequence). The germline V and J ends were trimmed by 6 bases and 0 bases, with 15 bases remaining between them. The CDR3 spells CASSPRGYLAKNIQYF. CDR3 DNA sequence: TGTGCCAGTAGCCCTAGGGGGTACTTAGCCAAAAACATTCAGTACTTC. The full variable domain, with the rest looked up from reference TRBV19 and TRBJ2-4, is DGGITQSPKYLFRKEGQNVTLSCEQNLNHDAMYWYRQDPGQGLRLIYYSQIVNDFQKGDIAEGYSVSREKKESFPLTVTSAQKNPTAFYLCASSPRGYLAKNIQYFGAGTRLSVL.

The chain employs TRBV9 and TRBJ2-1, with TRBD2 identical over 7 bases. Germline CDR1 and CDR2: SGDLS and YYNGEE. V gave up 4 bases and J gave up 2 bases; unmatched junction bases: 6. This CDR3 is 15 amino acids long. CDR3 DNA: TGTGCCAGCAGCCCCAGCGGGGTTCCCTACAATGAGCAGTTCTTC. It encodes CASSPSGVPYNEQFF. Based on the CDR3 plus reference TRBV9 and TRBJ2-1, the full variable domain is DSGVTQTPKHLITATGQRVTLRCSPRSGDLSVYWYQQSLDQGLQFLIQYYNGEERAKGNILERFSAQQFPDLHSELNLSSLELGDSALYFCASSPSGVPYNEQFFGPGTRLTVL.

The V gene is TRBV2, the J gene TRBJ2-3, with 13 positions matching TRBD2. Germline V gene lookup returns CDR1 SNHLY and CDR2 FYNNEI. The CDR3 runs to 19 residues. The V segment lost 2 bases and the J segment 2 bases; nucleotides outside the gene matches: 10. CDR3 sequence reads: CASSELPGLAGLHTDTQYF. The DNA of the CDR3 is TGTGCCAGCAGTGAACTCCCGGGACTAGCGGGGCTCCACACAGATACGCAGTATTTT. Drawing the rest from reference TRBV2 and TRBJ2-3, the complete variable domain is EPEVTQTPSHQVTQMGQEVILRCVPISNHLYFYWYRQILGQKVEFLVSFYNNEISEKSEIFDDQFSVERPDGSNFTLKIRSTKLEDSAMYFCASSELPGLAGLHTDTQYFGPGTRLTVL.

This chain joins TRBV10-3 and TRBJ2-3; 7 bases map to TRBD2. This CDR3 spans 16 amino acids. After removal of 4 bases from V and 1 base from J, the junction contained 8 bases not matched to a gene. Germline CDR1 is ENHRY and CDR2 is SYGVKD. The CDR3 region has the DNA TGTGCCATCAGTGGGGGGACTACCATACGCACAGATACGCAGTATTTT. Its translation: CAISGGTTIRTDTQYF.

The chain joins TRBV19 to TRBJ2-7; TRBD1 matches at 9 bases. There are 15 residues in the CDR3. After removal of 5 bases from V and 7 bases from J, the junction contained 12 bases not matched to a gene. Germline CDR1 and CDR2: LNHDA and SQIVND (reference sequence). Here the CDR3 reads CASSHAHRGPREQYF. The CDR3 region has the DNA TGTGCCAGTAGTCATGCCCACAGGGGGCCGAGAGAGCAGTACTTC.

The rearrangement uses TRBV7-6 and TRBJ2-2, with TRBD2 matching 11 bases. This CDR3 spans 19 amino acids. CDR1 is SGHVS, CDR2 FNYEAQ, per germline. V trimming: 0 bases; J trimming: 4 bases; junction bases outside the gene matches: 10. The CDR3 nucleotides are TGTGCCAGCAGCTTAGCGAGTGGAGGGACTAGCGGTATCACCGGGGAGCTGTTTTTT. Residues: CASSLASGGTSGITGELFF. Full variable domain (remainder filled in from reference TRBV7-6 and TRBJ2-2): GAGVSQSPRYKVTKRGQDVALRCDPISGHVSLYWYRQALGQGPEFLTYFNYEAQQDKSGLPNDRFSAERPEGSISTLTIQRTEQRDSAMYRCASSLASGGTSGITGELFFGEGSRLTVL.

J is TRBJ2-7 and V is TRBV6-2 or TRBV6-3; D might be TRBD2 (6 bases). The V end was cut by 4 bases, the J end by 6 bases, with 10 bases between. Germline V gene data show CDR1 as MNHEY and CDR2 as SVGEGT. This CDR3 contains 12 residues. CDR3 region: CASSSKRAEQYF. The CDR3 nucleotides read TGTGCCAGCAGTTCTAAGCGGGCCGAGCAGTACTTC.

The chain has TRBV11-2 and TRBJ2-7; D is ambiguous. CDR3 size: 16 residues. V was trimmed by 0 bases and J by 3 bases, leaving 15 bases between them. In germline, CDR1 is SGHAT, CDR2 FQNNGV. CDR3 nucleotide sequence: TGTGCCAGCAGCTTAGATTCTCGCGGATCACTCTACGAGCAGTACTTC. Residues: CASSLDSRGSLYEQYF.

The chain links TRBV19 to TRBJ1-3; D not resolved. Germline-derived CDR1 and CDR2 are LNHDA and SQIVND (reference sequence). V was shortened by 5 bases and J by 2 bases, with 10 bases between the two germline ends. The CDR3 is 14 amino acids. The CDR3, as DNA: TGTGCCAGTAGTCCCCCCCCGGCTGGAAACACCATATATTTT. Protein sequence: CASSPPPAGNTIYF.

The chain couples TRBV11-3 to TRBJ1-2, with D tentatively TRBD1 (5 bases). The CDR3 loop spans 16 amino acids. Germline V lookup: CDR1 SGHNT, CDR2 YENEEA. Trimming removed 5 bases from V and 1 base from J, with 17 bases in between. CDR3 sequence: CASSASPFGGNYGYTF. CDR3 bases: TGTGCCAGCAGCGCATCGCCTTTCGGGGGTAACTATGGCTACACCTTC.

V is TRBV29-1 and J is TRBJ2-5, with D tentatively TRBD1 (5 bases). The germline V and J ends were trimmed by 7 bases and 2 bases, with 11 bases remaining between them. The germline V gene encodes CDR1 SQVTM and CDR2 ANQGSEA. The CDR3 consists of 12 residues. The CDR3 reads CSAVTAQETQYF. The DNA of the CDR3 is TGCAGCGCTGTGACAGCACAAGAGACCCAGTACTTC.

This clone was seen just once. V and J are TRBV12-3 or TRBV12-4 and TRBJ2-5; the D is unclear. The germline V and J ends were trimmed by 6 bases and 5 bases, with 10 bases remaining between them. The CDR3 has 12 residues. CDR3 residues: CASSLRWETQYF. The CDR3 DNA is TGTGCCAGCAGCCTCAGATGGGAGACCCAGTACTTC.

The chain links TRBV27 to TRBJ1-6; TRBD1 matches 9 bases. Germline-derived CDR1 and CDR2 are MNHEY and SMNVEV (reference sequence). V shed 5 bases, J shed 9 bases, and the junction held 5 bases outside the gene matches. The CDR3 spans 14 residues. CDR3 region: CASSPGQGGSPLHF. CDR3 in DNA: TGTGCCAGCAGTCCGGGACAGGGAGGTTCACCCCTCCACTTT.

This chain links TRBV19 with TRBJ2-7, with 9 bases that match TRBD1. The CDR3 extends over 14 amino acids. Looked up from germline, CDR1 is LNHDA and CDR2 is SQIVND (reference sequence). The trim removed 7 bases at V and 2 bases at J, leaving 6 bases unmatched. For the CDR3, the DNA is TGTGCCAGTAAAACCGGGACAGGGCCCTACGAGCAGTACTTC. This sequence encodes CASKTGTGPYEQYF.

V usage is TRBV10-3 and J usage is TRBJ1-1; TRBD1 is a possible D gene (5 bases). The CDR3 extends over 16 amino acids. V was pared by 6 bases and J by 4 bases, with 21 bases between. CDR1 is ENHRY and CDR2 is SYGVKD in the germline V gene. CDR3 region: CAIRDLGPGLPTEAFF. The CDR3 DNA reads TGTGCCATCAGGGACCTTGGACCGGGACTACCCACTGAAGCTTTCTTT.

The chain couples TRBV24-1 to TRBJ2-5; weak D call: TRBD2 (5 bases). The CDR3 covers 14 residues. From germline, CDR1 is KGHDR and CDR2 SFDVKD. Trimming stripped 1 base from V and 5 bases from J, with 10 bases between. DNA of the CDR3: TGTGCCACCAGTGATTTCGGGGTTACGGAGACCCAGTACTTC. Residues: CATSDFGVTETQYF.

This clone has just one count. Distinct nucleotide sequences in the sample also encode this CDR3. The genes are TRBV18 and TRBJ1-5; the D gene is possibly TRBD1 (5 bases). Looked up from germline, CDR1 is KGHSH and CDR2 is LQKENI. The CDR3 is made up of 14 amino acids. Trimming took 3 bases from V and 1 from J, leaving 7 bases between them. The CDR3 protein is CASSPGQSNQPQHF. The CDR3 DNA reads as TGTGCCAGCTCACCGGGGCAGAGCAATCAGCCCCAGCATTTT.